Presented here are 14 T cell receptor beta chains from one specimen sequenced in a study of T cell responses to AZD1222 COVID-19 vaccine. Profiling relied on immunoSEQ multiplex PCR, and the TCRdb table lists in-frame clones only, not all of them. The repertoire includes 95,000 to 150,000 clones, more than 75% of them detected once, and approximately 9.2% sits in the top ten. The sample here was peripheral blood, taken on day 0 of AZD1222 vaccination. These receptors originate from an adult in good health.

The chain uses TRBV18 and TRBJ1-2, with TRBD1 matching 7 bases. This CDR3 is 15 amino acids long. Germline lookup yields CDR1 KGHSH and CDR2 LQKENI. The J segment lost 8 bases and the V segment lost 2 bases, leaving 11 bases of the junction unmatched. The CDR3 nucleotides are TGTGCCAGCTCACCAGTCGGACAGGCAACTGCCGGCTACACCTTC. The encoded protein is CASSPVGQATAGYTF.

This CDR3 reads CASSKTVLIREQFF. DNA for the CDR3: TGTGCCAGCAGCAAAACAGTACTCATCCGTGAGCAGTTCTTC. V and J are TRBV21-1 and TRBJ2-1; the table's D call, TRBD1, was not checked against the DNA. TRBV21-1 is flagged as a pseudogene. The CDR3 runs 14 residues.

The chain recombines TRBV5-4 with TRBJ1-2; D remains ambiguous. V lost 0 bases and J lost 7, with 19 bases in between. CDR1 and CDR2 from the germline V gene are SGHNT and YYREEE (reference sequence). The CDR3 has 16 amino acids. The CDR3: CASSLDIGVVGSGYTF. CDR3 nucleotide sequence: TGTGCCAGCAGCTTGGATATCGGTGTGGTCGGGTCTGGCTACACCTTC.

V and J are TRBV28 and TRBJ2-3, with 8 bases that match TRBD2. The CDR3 sequence is 16 residues long. V lost 0 bases, J lost 1 base, and 3 bases stayed unmatched. Germline V gene data show CDR1 as MDHEN and CDR2 as SYDVKM. CDR3 in amino acids: CASSLWPGGGTDTQYF. The DNA of the CDR3 is TGTGCCAGCAGTTTATGGCCCGGGGGGGGCACAGATACGCAGTATTTT.

A few counts support this clone. The chain links TRBV5-1 to TRBJ2-7; TRBD2 might be the D (7 bases). The CDR3 spans 16 residues. Trimming left V 5 bases short and J 2 bases short, with 20 bases between. In germline, CDR1 is SGHRS, CDR2 YFSETQ. This chain's CDR3 is CASSSLVGGGAYEQYF. The CDR3 DNA reads as TGCGCCAGCAGTTCTCTGGTGGGAGGGGGTGCCTACGAGCAGTACTTC.

The gene calls are TRBV7-6 and TRBJ2-1; D might be TRBD2 (6 bases). V was clipped by 4 bases and J by 1 base, with 11 bases between them. The V gene's germline CDR1 is SGHVS and CDR2 FNYEAQ. This CDR3 region has 15 residues. CDR3 in DNA: TGTGCCAGCAGCTCGGACGGGAGTTCCTACAATGAGCAGTTCTTC. This sequence encodes CASSSDGSSYNEQFF.

This clone was detected only a few times. The rearrangement joins TRBV5-1 to TRBJ1-1; D is unclear. V was clipped by 5 bases and J by 0 bases, with 2 bases between them. This CDR3 contains 11 residues. Germline V gene sequence: CDR1 SGHRS, CDR2 YFSETQ. The CDR3 DNA is TGCGCCAGCAGAGTGAACACTGAAGCTTTCTTT. Amino acid sequence: CASRVNTEAFF.

In its sample, this clone was seen a few times. The V call is TRBV7-2, the J call TRBJ1-2, with TRBD1 matching over 10 bases. The ends lost 1 base at V and 2 bases at J; junction bases unmatched: 4. The CDR3 is 16 amino acids. The germline CDR1 and CDR2 sequences are SGHTA and FQGNSA. CDR3 sequence: CASSLVGTGANYGYTF. CDR3 coding DNA: TGTGCCAGCAGCTTAGTGGGGACAGGGGCCAACTATGGCTACACCTTC.

The CDR3 DNA is TGTGCCAGCAGCCCCTGGCATCCGGGCAGGGGGGGTCAGCCCCAGCATTTT. This codes for CASSPWHPGRGGQPQHF. This chain joins TRBV28 and TRBJ1-5, with TRBD1 matching over 7 bases. The germline V gene encodes CDR1 MDHEN and CDR2 SYDVKM. CDR3 length equals 17 residues. V lost 6 bases, J lost 6 bases, and 17 bases stayed unmatched.

This chain links TRBV27 with TRBJ2-7, with 9 bases aligning to TRBD2. This CDR3 comprises 15 residues. In germline, CDR1 is MNHEY, CDR2 SMNVEV (reference sequence). V trimming: 6 bases; J trimming: 6 bases; junction bases outside the gene matches: 12. The CDR3 DNA follows: TGTGCCAGCAGAACTAGGACTAGCGAAGCCGCCGAGCAGTACTTC. Translation: CASRTRTSEAAEQYF.

The chain uses TRBV7-3 and TRBJ1-1; 7 positions match TRBD1. From germline, CDR1 is SGHTA and CDR2 FQGTGA. This CDR3 spans 14 amino acids. V lost 4 bases to trimming and J lost 0 bases; unmatched junction nucleotides: 2. This CDR3 reads CASSSGQLNTEAFF. CDR3 bases: TGTGCCAGCAGCTCGGGACAGTTGAACACTGAAGCTTTCTTT.

The rearrangement joins TRBV5-4 to TRBJ2-2; 7 bases map to TRBD2. This CDR3 contains 14 residues. The germline V gene has CDR1 SGHNT and CDR2 YYREEE (reference sequence). V trimming: 4 bases; J trimming: 6 bases; junction bases outside the gene matches: 6. The CDR3 spells CASSPTAGAGELFF. CDR3 in DNA: TGTGCCAGCAGCCCTACGGCGGGGGCCGGGGAGCTGTTTTTT.

This chain uses TRBV11-1 with TRBJ2-1, with 7 bases lining up with TRBD1. Trimming took 8 bases from V and 0 from J; bases not matched to a gene: 4. The CDR3 extends over 14 amino acids. The germline gives CDR1 SGHAT, CDR2 FQDESV (reference sequence). The DNA for the CDR3 is TGTGCCAGCGGCAGGGGGAGCTCCTACAATGAGCAGTTCTTC. It translates to CASGRGSSYNEQFF.

The CDR3 region is CASSWTGSIGQETQYF. CDR3 coding DNA: TGTGCCAGCAGCTGGACGGGATCCATAGGTCAGGAGACCCAGTACTTC. The chain carries TRBV11-2 and TRBJ2-5; D may be TRBD2 (5 bases). CDR3 length: 16 residues. V was trimmed by 4 bases and J by 5 bases, leaving 20 bases between them. CDR1 is SGHAT and CDR2 is FQNNGV in the germline V gene. Together with reference TRBV11-2 and TRBJ2-5, the CDR3 gives the full variable domain: EAGVAQSPRYKIIEKRQSVAFWCNPISGHATLYWYQQILGQGPKLLIQFQNNGVVDDSQLPKDRFSAERLKGVDSTLKIQPAKLEDSAVYLCASSWTGSIGQETQYFGPGTRLLVL.